This T cell receptor (beta chain) came from a study of spatial heterogeneity in lung cancer. MiXCR, applied by TCRdb to the 5' RACE reads, yields one record per CDR3 protein. The sample lists tens of thousands of distinct CDR3 sequences; 8% were seen once. Stated time point: sample taken at primary tumor resection. This CDR3 has 13 residues. Germline V CDR1 and CDR2: SQVTM, ANQGSEA. V lost 4 bases to trimming and J lost 2 bases, with 11 bases between them. This TCR derives from a male donor with early-stage non-small cell lung cancer. The rearrangement links TRBV29-1 to TRBJ1-1, with D perhaps TRBD1 (5 bases). Sequences were derived from PBMCs, sampled at surgery. This CDR3 is CSVGRQSNTEAFF. CDR3 sequence (DNA): TGCAGCGTTGGAAGACAGAGTAACACTGAAGCTTTCTTT.